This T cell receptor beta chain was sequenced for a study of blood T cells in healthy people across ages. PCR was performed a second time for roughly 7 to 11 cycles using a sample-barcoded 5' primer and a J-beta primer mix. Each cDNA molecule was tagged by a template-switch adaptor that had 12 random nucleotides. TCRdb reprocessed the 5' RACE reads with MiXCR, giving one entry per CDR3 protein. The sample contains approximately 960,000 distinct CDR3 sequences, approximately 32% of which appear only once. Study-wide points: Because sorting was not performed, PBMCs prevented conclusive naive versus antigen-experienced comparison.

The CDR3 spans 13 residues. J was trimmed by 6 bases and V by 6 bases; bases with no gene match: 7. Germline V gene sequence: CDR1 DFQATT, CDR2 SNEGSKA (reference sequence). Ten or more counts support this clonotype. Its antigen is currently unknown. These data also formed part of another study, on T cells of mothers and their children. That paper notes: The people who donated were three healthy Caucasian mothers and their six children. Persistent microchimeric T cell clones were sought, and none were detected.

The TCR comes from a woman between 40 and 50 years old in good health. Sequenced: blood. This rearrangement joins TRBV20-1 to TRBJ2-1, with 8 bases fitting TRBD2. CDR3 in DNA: TGCAGTGCCGCTAGCGGGCCCCCCAATGAGCAGTTCTTC. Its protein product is CSAASGPPNEQFF.